This TCR beta chain was sequenced in a study of vaccination effects on CD4 cells after COVID-19. Overall study findings and caveats: Post-vaccine spike-reactive clones in convalescents were mainly new vaccine-induced clones.

About this clone: Its antigen is not known.

After expansion with viral peptide pools in the ViraFEST assay, antigen-specific CD4+ T cells were sequenced. The culture ran for approximately 10 days before CD4+ T cells were isolated. The individual was infected with SARS-CoV-2 between March and December 2020, as confirmed by PCR. On day 3 and again on day 7, half the medium was replaced with IL-2 medium. Assay used: immunoSEQ multiplex PCR; TCRdb lists only in-frame clones, some missing. The table shows about 20,000 clones, with 70% to 75% occurring only once. The CDR3 loop spans 14 amino acids. V gave up 0 bases and J gave up 0 bases, with 7 bases separating them. Germline V gene lookup returns CDR1 SGHNT and CDR2 YYREEE (reference sequence).

The sequencing here drew on CD4+ T cells from PBMCs cultured with SARS-CoV-2 spike peptides, taken before COVID-19 vaccination. The chain links TRBV5-4 to TRBJ2-7; D call uncertain. The clonotype originates from a human donor who had a prior SARS-CoV-2 infection. CDR3 nucleotide sequence: TGTGCCAGCAGCTTGGGCCAGAGCTCCTACGAGCAGTACTTC. It encodes CASSLGQSSYEQYF.